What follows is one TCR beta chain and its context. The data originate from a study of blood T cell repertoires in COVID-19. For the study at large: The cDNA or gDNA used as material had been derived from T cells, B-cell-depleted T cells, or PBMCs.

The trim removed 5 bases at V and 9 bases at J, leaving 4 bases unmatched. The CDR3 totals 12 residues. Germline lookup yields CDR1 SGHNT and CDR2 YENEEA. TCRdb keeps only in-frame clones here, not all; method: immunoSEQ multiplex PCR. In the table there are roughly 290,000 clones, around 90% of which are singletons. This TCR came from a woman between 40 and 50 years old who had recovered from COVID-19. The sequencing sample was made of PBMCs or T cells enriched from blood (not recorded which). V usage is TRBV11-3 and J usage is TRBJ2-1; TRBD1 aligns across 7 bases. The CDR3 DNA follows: TGTGCCAGCAGCACAGGGGCGGGTGAGCAGTTCTTC. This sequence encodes CASSTGAGEQFF.